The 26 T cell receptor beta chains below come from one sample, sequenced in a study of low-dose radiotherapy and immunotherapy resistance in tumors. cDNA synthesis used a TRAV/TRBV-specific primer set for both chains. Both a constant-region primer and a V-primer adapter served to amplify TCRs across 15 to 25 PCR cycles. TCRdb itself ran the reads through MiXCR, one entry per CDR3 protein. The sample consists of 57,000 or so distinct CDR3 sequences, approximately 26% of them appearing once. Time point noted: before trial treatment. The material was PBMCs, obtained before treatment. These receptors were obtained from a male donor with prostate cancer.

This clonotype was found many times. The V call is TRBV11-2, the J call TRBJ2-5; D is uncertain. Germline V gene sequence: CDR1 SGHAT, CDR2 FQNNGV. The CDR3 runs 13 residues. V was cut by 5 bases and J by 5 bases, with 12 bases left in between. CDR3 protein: CASSPSLRETQYF. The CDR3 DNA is TGTGCCAGCAGCCCCTCACTAAGGGAGACCCAGTACTTC.

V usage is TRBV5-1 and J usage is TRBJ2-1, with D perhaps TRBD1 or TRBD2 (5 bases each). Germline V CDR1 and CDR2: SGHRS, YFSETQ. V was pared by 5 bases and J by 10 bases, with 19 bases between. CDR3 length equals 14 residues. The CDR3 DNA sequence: TGCGCCAGCAGTCCCGGGACGCAAGCCTACGAGCAGTTCTTC. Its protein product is CASSPGTQAYEQFF. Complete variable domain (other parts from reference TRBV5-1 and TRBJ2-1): KAGVTQTPRYLIKTRGQQVTLSCSPISGHRSVSWYQQTPGQGLQFLFEYFSETQRNKGNFPGRFSGRQFSNSRSEMNVSTLELGDSALYLCASSPGTQAYEQFFGPGTRLTVL.

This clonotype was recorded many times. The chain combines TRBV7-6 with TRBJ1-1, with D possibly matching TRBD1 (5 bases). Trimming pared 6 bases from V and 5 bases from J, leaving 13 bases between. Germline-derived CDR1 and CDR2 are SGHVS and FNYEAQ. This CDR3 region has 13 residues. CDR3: CASREGVFTEAFF. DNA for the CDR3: TGTGCCAGCAGGGAAGGGGTATTTACTGAAGCTTTCTTT.

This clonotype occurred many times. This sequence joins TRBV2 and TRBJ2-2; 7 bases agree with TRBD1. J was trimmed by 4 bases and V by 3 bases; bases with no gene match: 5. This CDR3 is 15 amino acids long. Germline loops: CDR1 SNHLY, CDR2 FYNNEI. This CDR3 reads CASSDRGLSTGELFF. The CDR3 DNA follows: TGTGCCAGCAGTGACAGGGGGTTGTCCACCGGGGAGCTGTTTTTT.

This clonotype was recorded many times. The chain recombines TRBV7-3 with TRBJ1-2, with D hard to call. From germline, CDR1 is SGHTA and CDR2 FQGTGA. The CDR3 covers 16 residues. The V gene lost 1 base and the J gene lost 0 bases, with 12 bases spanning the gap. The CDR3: CASSLSHDRTNYGYTF. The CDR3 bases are TGTGCCAGCAGCTTAAGTCACGACCGAACTAACTATGGCTACACCTTC.

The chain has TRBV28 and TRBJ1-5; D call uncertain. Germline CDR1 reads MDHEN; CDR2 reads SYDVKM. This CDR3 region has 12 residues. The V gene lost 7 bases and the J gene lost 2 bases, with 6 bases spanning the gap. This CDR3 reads CASISGNQPQHF. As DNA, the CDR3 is TGTGCCAGCATTTCAGGCAATCAGCCCCAGCATTTT.

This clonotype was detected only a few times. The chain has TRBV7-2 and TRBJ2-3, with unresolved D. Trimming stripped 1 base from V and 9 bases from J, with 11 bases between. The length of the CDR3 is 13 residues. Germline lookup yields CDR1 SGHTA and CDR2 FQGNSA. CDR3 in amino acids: CASSLVGHQTQYF. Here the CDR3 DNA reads TGTGCCAGCAGCTTAGTTGGGCACCAAACGCAGTATTTT. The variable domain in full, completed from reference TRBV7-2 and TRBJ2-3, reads GAGVSQSPSNKVTEKGKDVELRCDPISGHTALYWYRQSLGQGLEFLIYFQGNSAPDKSGLPSDRFSAERTGGSVSTLTIQRTQQEDSAVYLCASSLVGHQTQYFGPGTRLTVL.

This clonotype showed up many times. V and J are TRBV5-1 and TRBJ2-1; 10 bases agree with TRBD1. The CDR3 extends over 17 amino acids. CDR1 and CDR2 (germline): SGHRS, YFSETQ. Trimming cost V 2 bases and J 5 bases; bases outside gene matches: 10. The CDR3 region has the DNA TGCGCCAGCAGCTTCAGACAGGGGGCTATTCCCAACAATGAGCAGTTCTTC. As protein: CASSFRQGAIPNNEQFF.

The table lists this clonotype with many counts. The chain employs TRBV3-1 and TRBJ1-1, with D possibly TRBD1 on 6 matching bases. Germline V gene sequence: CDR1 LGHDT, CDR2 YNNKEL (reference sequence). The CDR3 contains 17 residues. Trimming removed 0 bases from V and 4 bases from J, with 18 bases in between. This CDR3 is CASSQDLLGGLATEAFF. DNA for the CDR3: TGTGCCAGCAGCCAAGATCTATTGGGGGGGCTGGCCACTGAAGCTTTCTTT.

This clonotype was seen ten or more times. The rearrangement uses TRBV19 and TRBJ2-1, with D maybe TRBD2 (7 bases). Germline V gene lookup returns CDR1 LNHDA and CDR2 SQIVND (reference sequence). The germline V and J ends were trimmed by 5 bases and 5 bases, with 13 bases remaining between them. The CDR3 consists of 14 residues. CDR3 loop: CASSWGGGNNEQFF. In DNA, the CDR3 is TGTGCCAGTAGTTGGGGGGGCGGGAACAATGAGCAGTTCTTC. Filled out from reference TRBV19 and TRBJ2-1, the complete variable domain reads DGGITQSPKYLFRKEGQNVTLSCEQNLNHDAMYWYRQDPGQGLRLIYYSQIVNDFQKGDIAEGYSVSREKKESFPLTVTSAQKNPTAFYLCASSWGGGNNEQFFGPGTRLTVL.

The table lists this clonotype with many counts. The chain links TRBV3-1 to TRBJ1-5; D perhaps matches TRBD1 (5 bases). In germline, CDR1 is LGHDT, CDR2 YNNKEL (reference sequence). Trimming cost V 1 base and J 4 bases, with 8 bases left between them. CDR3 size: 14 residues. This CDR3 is CASSQGGYNQPQHF. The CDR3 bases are TGTGCCAGCAGCCAAGGGGGGTATAATCAGCCCCAGCATTTT.

CDR3 bases: TGTGCCAGCAGCCTGGGGGGACCTTCACCCCTCCACTTT. This codes for CASSLGGPSPLHF. V gene TRBV13 combines with J gene TRBJ1-6; D is perhaps TRBD1 (5 bases). Trimming shortened V by 5 bases and J by 9 bases, and 11 bases separated the two germline ends. Per germline, CDR1 PRHDT and CDR2 FYEKMQ (reference sequence). The CDR3 contains 13 residues.

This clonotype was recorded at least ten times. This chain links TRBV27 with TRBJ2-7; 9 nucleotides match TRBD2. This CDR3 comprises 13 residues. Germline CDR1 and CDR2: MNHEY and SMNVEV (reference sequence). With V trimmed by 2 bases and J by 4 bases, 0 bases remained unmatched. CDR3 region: CASSLAGGYEQYF. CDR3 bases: TGTGCCAGCAGTTTAGCGGGGGGGTACGAGCAGTACTTC.

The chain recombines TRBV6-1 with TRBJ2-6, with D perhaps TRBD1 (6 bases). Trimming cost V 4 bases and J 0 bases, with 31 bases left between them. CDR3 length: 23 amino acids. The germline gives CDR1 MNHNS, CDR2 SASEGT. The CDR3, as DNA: TGTGCCAGCAGTGGACCTGGAATCGGGGCATCTTCTGGACAGATCTCTGGGGCCAACGTCCTGACTTTC. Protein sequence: CASSGPGIGASSGQISGANVLTF.

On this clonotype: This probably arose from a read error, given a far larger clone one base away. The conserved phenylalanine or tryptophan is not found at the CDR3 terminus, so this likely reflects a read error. The CDR3 DNA sequence: TGTGCCAGCACCCCCAGAACGCGGGGCTATGGCTACACCCTC. It translates to CASTPRTRGYGYTL. This chain uses TRBV6-1 with TRBJ1-2; D is unresolved. The CDR3 runs to 14 residues. Germline V gene data show CDR1 as MNHNS and CDR2 as SASEGT. Trimming shortened V by 7 bases and J by 4 bases, and 16 bases separated the two germline ends.

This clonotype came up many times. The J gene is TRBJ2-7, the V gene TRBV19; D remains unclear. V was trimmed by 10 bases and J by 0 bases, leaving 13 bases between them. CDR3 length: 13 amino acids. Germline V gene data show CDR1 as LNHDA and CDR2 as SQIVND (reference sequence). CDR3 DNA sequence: TGTGCCACTGAGGACCGTATCTCCTACGAGCAGTACTTC. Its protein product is CATEDRISYEQYF.

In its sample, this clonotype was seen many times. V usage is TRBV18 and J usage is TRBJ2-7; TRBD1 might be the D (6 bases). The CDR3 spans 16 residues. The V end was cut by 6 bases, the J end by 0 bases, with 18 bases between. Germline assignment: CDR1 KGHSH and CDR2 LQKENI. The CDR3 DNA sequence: TGTGCCAGCTCGTCCCTCGGACAGAGAAGCTCCTACGAGCAGTACTTC. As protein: CASSSLGQRSSYEQYF.

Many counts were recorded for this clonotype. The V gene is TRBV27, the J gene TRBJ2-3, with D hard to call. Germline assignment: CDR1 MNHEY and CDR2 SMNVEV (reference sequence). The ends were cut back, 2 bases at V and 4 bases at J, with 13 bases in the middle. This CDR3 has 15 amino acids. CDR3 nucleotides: TGTGCCAGCAGTTTAATAGCCCCTCAGGCAGATACGCAGTATTTT. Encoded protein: CASSLIAPQADTQYF.

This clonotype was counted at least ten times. Here the CDR3 reads CASSPAGLRGTQYF. The CDR3 DNA follows: TGTGCCAGCAGCCCCGCCGGCCTCAGGGGGACGCAGTATTTT. This sequence joins TRBV3-1 and TRBJ2-3, with TRBD1 matching 7 bases. The germline V gene encodes CDR1 LGHDT and CDR2 YNNKEL (reference sequence). There are 14 residues in the CDR3. V dropped 4 bases and J dropped 9; count of bases not matched to a gene: 10.

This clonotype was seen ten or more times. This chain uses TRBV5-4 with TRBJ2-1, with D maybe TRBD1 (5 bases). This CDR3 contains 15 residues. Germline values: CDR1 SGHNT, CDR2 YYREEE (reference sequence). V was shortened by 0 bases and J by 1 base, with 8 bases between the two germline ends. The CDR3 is CASSLDKGSYNEQFF. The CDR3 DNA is TGTGCCAGCAGCTTGGACAAGGGGTCCTACAATGAGCAGTTCTTC.

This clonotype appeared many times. The CDR3 reads CSVVATGSYNEQFF. The CDR3 region has the DNA TGCAGCGTTGTTGCGACAGGCTCCTACAATGAGCAGTTCTTC. V usage is TRBV29-1 and J usage is TRBJ2-1; TRBD1 is a possible D gene (6 bases). Germline V gene data show CDR1 as SQVTM and CDR2 as ANQGSEA. The CDR3 sequence is 14 residues long. Trimming cost V 4 bases and J 0 bases, with 10 bases left between them.

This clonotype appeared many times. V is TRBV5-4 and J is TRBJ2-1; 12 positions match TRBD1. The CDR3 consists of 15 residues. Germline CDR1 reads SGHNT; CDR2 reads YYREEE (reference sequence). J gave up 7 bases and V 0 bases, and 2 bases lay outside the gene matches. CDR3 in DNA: TGTGCCAGCAGCTTGGGGGACAGGGGGCGAAATGAGCAGTTCTTC. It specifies CASSLGDRGRNEQFF.

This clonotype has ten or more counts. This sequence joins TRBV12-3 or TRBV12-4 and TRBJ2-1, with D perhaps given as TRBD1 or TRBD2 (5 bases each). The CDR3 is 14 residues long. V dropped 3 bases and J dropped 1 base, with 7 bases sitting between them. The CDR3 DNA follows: TGTGCCAGCAGTTTGGGGGAATCCTACAATGAGCAGTTCTTC. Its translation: CASSLGESYNEQFF.

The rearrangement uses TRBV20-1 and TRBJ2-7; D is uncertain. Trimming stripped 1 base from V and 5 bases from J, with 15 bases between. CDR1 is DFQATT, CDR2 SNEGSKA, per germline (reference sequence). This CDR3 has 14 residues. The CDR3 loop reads CSARGNTQRDEQYF. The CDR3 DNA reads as TGCAGTGCTAGAGGGAATACACAGCGCGACGAGCAGTACTTC.

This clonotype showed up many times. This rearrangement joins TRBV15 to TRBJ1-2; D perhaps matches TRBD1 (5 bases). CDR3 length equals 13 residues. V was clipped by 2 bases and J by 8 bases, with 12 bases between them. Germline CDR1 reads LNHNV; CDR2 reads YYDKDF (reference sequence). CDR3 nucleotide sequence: TGTGCCACCAGCAGACGACAGTCTGGCGGCTACACCTTC. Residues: CATSRRQSGGYTF.

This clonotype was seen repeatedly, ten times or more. The CDR3 DNA sequence: TGTGCCAGCAGGTACAGGGGGCGAGGGTACAATGAGCAGTTCTTC. It yields the protein CASRYRGRGYNEQFF. The chain is built from TRBV12-3 or TRBV12-4 and TRBJ2-1; TRBD1 matches 9 bases. The CDR3 is 15 residues long. V shed 6 bases, J shed 4 bases, and the junction held 7 bases outside the gene matches.